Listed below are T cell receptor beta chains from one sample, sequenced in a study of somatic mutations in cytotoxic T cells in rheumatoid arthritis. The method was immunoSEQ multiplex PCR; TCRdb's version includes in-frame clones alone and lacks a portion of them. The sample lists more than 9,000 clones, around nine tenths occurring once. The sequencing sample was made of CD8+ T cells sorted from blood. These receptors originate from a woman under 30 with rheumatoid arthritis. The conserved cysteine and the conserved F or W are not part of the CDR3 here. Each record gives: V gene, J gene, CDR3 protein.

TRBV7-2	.	ASSFRTARAEQY
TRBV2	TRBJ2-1	ASSGSGRVSYNEQF
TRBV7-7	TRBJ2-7	ASSPGQGFFEQY
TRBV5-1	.	ASSLAGQGALNEQY
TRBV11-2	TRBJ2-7	ASSPPGGRRYEQY
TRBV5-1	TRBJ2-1	ASSLALAGLANYNEQF
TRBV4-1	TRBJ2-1	ASSQGPLAYNEQF
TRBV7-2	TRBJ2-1	ASSAPSGRTNEQF
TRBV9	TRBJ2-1	ASSAGQGPEQF
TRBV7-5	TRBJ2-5	ASRPPGQGPETQY
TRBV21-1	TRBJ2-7	ANKLRDRTIYEQY
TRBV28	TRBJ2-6	ASSLDRYSGANVLT
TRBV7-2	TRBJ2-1	ASSPAGVEQF
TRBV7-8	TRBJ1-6	ASSFYGVAVDNSPLH
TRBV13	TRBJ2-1	ASSLVDEQF
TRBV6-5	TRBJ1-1	ASSYKRMNTEAF
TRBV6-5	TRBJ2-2	ASTDRANTGELF
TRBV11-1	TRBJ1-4	ASSSPNRDRAEKLF
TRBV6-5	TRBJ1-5	ASRVMGENQPQH
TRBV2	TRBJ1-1	ASSDKGVNTEAF
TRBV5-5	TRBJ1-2	ASSLDRSYGYT
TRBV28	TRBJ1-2	ASSLYARESANYGYT
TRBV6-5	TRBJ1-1	ASRAGRRTEAF
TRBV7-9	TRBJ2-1	ASSLEYGYNEQF
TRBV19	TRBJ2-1	ASRARLAGGPTQYNEQF
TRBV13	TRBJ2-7	ASSYSGLPYEQY
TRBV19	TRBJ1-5	ASTQGGVGQPQH
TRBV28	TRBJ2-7	ASSSFRMDRYYEQY
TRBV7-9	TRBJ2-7	ASTLAGDEQY
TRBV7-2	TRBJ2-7	ASSFGLTYEQY
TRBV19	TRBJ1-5	ASSTFSDRGGKPQH
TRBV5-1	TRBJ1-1	ASSPEGLNTEAF
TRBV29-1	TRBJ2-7	SVVSSGGIYEQY
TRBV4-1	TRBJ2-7	ASSHPGLAYEQY
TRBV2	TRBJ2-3	ATDPSGSFTDTQY
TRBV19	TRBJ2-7	ASSPGGLPFSYEQY
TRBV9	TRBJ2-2	ASSVKGLAGPNTGELF
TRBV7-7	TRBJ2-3	ASSLTGGPADTQY
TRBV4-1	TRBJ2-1	ASSPQGTVYNEQF
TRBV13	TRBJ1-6	ASSLGGGSYNSPLH
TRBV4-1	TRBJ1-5	ASSREGDSSNQPQH
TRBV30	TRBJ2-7	AWRSTTYYEQY
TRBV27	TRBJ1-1	ASSLTGVVTEAF
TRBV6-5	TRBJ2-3	ASIKETSGTDTQY
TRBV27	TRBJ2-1	ASIAGGPDNEQF
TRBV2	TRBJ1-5	ASTGQESNQPQH
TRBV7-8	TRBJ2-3	ASSPRLASPSDTQY
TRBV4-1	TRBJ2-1	ASSQGLAGVLGEQF
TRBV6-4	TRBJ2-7	ASSDPERGDRGYEQY
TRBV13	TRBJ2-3	ASSLPGLASTDTQY
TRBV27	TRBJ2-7	ASSLGTSGREEQY